This is a list of T cell receptor beta chains from one sample in a study of cytomegalovirus exposure and HLA in healthy donors. Sequencing was performed with immunoSEQ multiplex PCR; in TCRdb, only in-frame clones are kept and a portion is missing. The sample holds 70,000 or so clones; 85% to 95% are singletons and the top ten take about 1.9%. The sequenced sample consisted of PBMCs. The receptors stem from a woman aged 18-35 years in good health and CMV-seropositive. Each CDR3 is given with its conserved first and last residue.

TRBV19	15	TRBJ2-3	CASSIQSWRGAAVHF
TRBV19	14	TRBJ1-3	CASAPGPAGDTIYF
TRBV29-1	15	TRBJ1-1	CSVEGRGGGRTEAFF
TRBV15	17	TRBJ2-3	CATRIDRGQGAGDTQYF
TRBV6-1	17	TRBJ1-2	CASSANPRTGHRGGYTF
TRBV5-1	15	TRBJ2-1	CASSFQGVGGNEQFF
TRBV2	15	TRBJ2-2	CASSPSGGFTGELFF
TRBV19	17	TRBJ1-1	CASSIGVIAGGKAEAFF
TRBV30	15	TRBJ2-7	CAWSAGQGVTYEQYF
TRBV7-9	13	TRBJ2-7	CASSSQPGYEQYF
TRBV5-6	18	TRBJ2-1	CASSLTPAGFSSYNEQFF
TRBV4-1	17	TRBJ2-3	CASSLSPAGPSTDTQYF
TRBV6-1	13	TRBJ1-1	CASSGDREPEAFF
TRBV7-3	16	TRBJ2-2	CASRLAGGANTGELFF
TRBV11-1	18	TRBJ2-5	CASSLSGTSGRIGETQYF
TRBV29-1	12	TRBJ1-2	CSVAGENYGYTF
TRBV18	16	TRBJ1-2	CASSPSAQGAVFGYTF
TRBV2	15	TRBJ1-1	CASSELLGTNTEAFF
TRBV11-3	15	TRBJ2-1	CASSLLAGGHNEQFF
TRBV7-9	12	TRBJ1-2	CASSLGLEGYTF
TRBV29-1	14	TRBJ1-1	CSVEGGDSNTEAFF
TRBV6-5	15	TRBJ1-4	CASSLTREVGGKLFF
TRBV7-2	16	TRBJ2-5	CASRNSGGAREETQYF
TRBV10-3	12	TRBJ2-7	CAIRGTGDEQYF
TRBV18	14	TRBJ2-2	CASSPETNTGELFF
TRBV7-9	14	TRBJ2-7	CASSRTGSHNEQYF
TRBV11-2	14	TRBJ1-2	CASSLYGGMESYTF
TRBV6-1	16	TRBJ2-1	CASSESAGGSYNEQFF
TRBV19	15	TRBJ1-1	CASKRAETGYTEAFF
TRBV15	17	TRBJ2-1	CATSRDMEGTRAHEQFF
TRBV29-1	16	TRBJ1-2	CSVDLHPGQASWGYTF
TRBV6-1	14	TRBJ2-1	CASRTSGRWAEQFF
TRBV6-5	15	TRBJ1-1	CASSFFRGQNTEAFF
TRBV28	14	TRBJ2-7	CASSLGLADYEQYF
TRBV5-1	15	TRBJ1-2	CASSLVEGRVYGYTF
TRBV7-3	14	TRBJ2-5	CASSLMGTGKTQYF
TRBV9	13	TRBJ2-3	CASRGTGTDTQYF
TRBV6-5	16	TRBJ2-3	CASSSKQGAWGDTQYF
TRBV19	14	TRBJ1-5	CASTGTGGRQPQHF
TRBV5-4	16	TRBJ2-2	CASSLDRGGNTGELFF
TRBV5-1	17	TRBJ2-7	CASSLDLAGGQSYEQYF
TRBV7-8	14	TRBJ2-5	CASRRTSGMETQYF
TRBV14	14	TRBJ2-7	CASSQRQGSYEQYF
TRBV7-9	14	TRBJ1-1	CASSLVRRNTEAFF
TRBV29-1	12	TRBJ2-7	CSVRDRIYEQYF
TRBV2	15	TRBJ2-3	CASSESRGYTDTQYF
TRBV11-3	11	TRBJ2-7	CASSFSYEQYF
TRBV4-2	16	TRBJ2-5	CASSQSGGQLQETQYF
TRBV2	11	TRBJ1-1	CASRGDSKAFF
TRBV5-8	15	TRBJ1-5	CASSLVWGHNQPQHF
TRBV7-8	15	TRBJ2-1	CASSLVGQGVGEQFF